A selection of T cell receptor beta chains follows, all from one sample in a study of blood T cell repertoires in COVID-19. Measured with immunoSEQ multiplex PCR; TCRdb has only the in-frame clones, and not every one. The repertoire holds around 260,000 clones, with about 81% as singletons. Sequencing was done on a sample of PBMCs or T cells enriched from blood (not recorded which). These receptors came from a man younger than 40 with acute COVID-19. The conserved cysteine and the conserved F or W are not part of the CDR3 here. Some rows have no size entry. The others give once, few or many, or a class for an expanded clone.

cdr3_aa,v_call,clone_size
ASSPGTSGGSYNEQF,TRBV5-1,-
AWSNTGFGGEKLF,TRBV30,once
ASSLVVAGGANTGELF,TRBV7-8,-
ASSPMGTGGEKLF,TRBV9,-
ACLRGNTEAF,TRBV30,-
ASSLLAGGGELF,TRBV7-2,-
ASSQAGKAF,TRBV7-8,once
ASSTQALSGTGELF,TRBV19,-
SVEPRGGRNTGELF,TRBV29-1,-
ASSQETGSGEKLF,TRBV14,-
ASSQGGQGNAGELF,TRBV4-1,-
ASSATGGGGPQH,TRBV6-5,-
ATSDRTPGQHEQF,TRBV24-1,-
ASSHRPADTQY,TRBV4-3,-
ASREPHGVDTEAF,TRBV19,-
ASLALAGEYEQF,TRBV28,-
ASSDRANSPLH,TRBV12-3/TRBV12-4,once
ASSLSSAVNEQF,TRBV28,-
ASSLFGGEQF,TRBV7-3,-
ASSLGGQGEKLF,TRBV7-2,once
ASSLVGEVYQPQH,TRBV7-2,once